Following are 5 T cell receptor beta chains from one sample sequenced in a study of T cell responses to AZD1222 COVID-19 vaccine. Method: immunoSEQ multiplex PCR; TCRdb's copy keeps in-frame clones and lacks some. The table lists approximately 100,000 clones, 70% to 90% of them singletons. Sequences were derived from peripheral blood, sampled 28 days after the second AZD1222 dose. The receptors here all came from an adult who received the AZD1222 COVID-19 vaccine.

This clone was observed once. The gene calls are TRBV5-1 and TRBJ2-7; possible D gene TRBD1, 5 bases. The V gene's germline CDR1 is SGHRS and CDR2 YFSETQ. The CDR3 totals 14 residues. Trimming left V 3 bases short and J 6 bases short, with 16 bases between. This chain's CDR3 is CASSYDSTTGEQYF. The CDR3 DNA follows: TGCGCCAGCAGCTACGACAGCACCACTGGCGAGCAGTACTTC.

The rearrangement links TRBV5-1 to TRBJ2-7; no reliable D call. V shed 6 bases and J shed 4 bases, with 14 bases lying between them. This CDR3 region has 13 residues. CDR1 and CDR2 (germline): SGHRS, YFSETQ. For the CDR3, the DNA is TGCGCCAGCACCCCAATTGACTCTTACGAGCAGTACTTC. Translating it yields CASTPIDSYEQYF.

The genes are TRBV10-3 and TRBJ2-6, with a weak D call TRBD2 (5 bases). Deletions cut 10 bases from V and 0 bases from J, with 13 bases between. The CDR3 loop spans 15 amino acids. CDR1 and CDR2 (germline): ENHRY, SYGVKD. Here the CDR3 DNA reads TGTGCCACTACCGGACGGGACTCTGGGGCCAACGTCCTGACTTTC. Translated: CATTGRDSGANVLTF.

The chain employs TRBV5-1 and TRBJ2-1; D remains ambiguous. Trimming pared 2 bases from V and 0 bases from J, leaving 9 bases between. From germline, CDR1 is SGHRS and CDR2 YFSETQ. CDR3 length: 15 amino acids. The CDR3 here is CASSLIDPSYNEQFF. The CDR3 coding sequence is TGCGCCAGCAGCTTAATCGACCCCTCCTACAATGAGCAGTTCTTC.

This rearrangement joins TRBV27 to TRBJ1-5; tentatively, D is TRBD1 (5 bases). Germline-derived CDR1 and CDR2 are MNHEY and SMNVEV (reference sequence). This CDR3 has 18 amino acids. Trimming removed 6 bases from V and 2 bases from J, with 23 bases in between. This CDR3 is CASSRVWGDPGGNQPQHF. The CDR3, as DNA: TGTGCCAGCAGCCGGGTTTGGGGGGACCCTGGGGGCAATCAGCCCCAGCATTTT.